These 28 T cell receptor beta chains came from one sample sequenced in a study of PD-L1 blockade in urothelial cancer. The protocol was immunoSEQ multiplex PCR, while the TCRdb copy is restricted to in-frame clones and leaves out a portion. In the table there are more than 30,000 clones, 80% to 90% of which are singletons. Sample: PBMCs, taken around atezolizumab (anti-PD-L1) treatment. The receptor source for this set is a man between 60 and 75 years old with urothelial cancer.

By proportion, this clone is medium-sized. Within the sample, other DNA sequences also encode this same CDR3. The chain recombines TRBV6-1 with TRBJ1-1; 9 bases are shared with TRBD1. Per germline, CDR1 MNHNS and CDR2 SASEGT. The CDR3 loop spans 15 amino acids. Germline trimming cut 6 bases from V and 2 bases from J; bases unmatched to any gene: 7. CDR3 residues: CASRDRDRVNTEAFF. The CDR3 region has the DNA TGTGCCAGCAGGGACCGGGACAGGGTTAACACTGAAGCTTTCTTT.

The V gene is TRBV11-3, the J gene TRBJ2-1, with a possible D match to TRBD2 (6 bases). In germline, CDR1 is SGHNT, CDR2 YENEEA. The CDR3 is 13 residues long. V was shortened by 2 bases and J by 10 bases, with 12 bases between the two germline ends. The CDR3 DNA follows: TGTGCCAGCAGCTTACTGGCCGGGGGAGAGCAGTTCTTC. It specifies CASSLLAGGEQFF.

The V and J genes are TRBV6-1 and TRBJ2-7; 7 nucleotides agree with TRBD1. Germline V gives CDR1 MNHNS, CDR2 SASEGT. V was clipped by 8 bases and J by 2 bases; unmatched bases: 9. This CDR3 spans 14 amino acids. CDR3 in amino acids: CASWTGQTTYEQYF. The CDR3 DNA is TGTGCCAGCTGGACGGGACAGACCACCTACGAGCAGTACTTC.

V is TRBV11-2 and J is TRBJ1-6; D possibly corresponds to TRBD1 (5 bases). There are 15 residues in the CDR3. Germline CDR1 SGHAT, CDR2 FQNNGV. Trimming took 1 base from V and 4 from J, leaving 8 bases between them. The CDR3 here is CASSLAGGYNSPLHF. The CDR3 DNA reads TGTGCCAGCAGCTTAGCGGGGGGTTATAATTCACCCCTCCACTTT.

The chain is built from TRBV6-1 and TRBJ1-1; possibly TRBD1 for D (6 bases). The CDR3 contains 12 residues. Germline loops: CDR1 MNHNS, CDR2 SASEGT. Deletions cut 5 bases from V and 8 bases from J, with 12 bases between. The CDR3 region is CASSMGGHEAFF. DNA of the CDR3: TGTGCCAGCAGTATGGGGGGGCACGAAGCTTTCTTT.

The V call is TRBV18, the J call TRBJ1-1; TRBD1 agrees at 7 bases. CDR1 is KGHSH, CDR2 LQKENI, per germline. The CDR3 consists of 14 residues. V lost 0 bases to trimming and J lost 4 bases; unmatched junction nucleotides: 2. DNA of the CDR3: TGTGCCAGCTCACCACCGGGACAGCGCACTGAAGCTTTCTTT. It is translated as CASSPPGQRTEAFF.

The V call is TRBV19, the J call TRBJ2-3, with D possibly being TRBD2 (7 bases). V shed 3 bases and J shed 4 bases, with 14 bases lying between them. CDR3 length: 15 amino acids. Germline assignment: CDR1 LNHDA and CDR2 SQIVND (reference sequence). The CDR3 region is CASSIRAGASDTQYF. CDR3 sequence (DNA): TGTGCCAGTAGTATCAGGGCGGGGGCATCAGATACGCAGTATTTT.

The V and J genes are TRBV30 and TRBJ2-1; the match to TRBD1 covers 7 bases. V trimming: 3 bases; J trimming: 9 bases; junction bases outside the gene matches: 11. This CDR3 is 14 amino acids long. CDR1 and CDR2 from the germline V gene are GTSNPN and SVGIG (reference sequence). CDR3 sequence (DNA): TGTGCCTGGAGAAAGGAAAGACAGGGCGGTGAGCAGTTCTTC. It translates to CAWRKERQGGEQFF.

The table lists this clone with a count of one. The chain employs TRBV5-6 and TRBJ1-2; TRBD1 is a possible D gene (5 bases). The CDR3 spans 14 residues. V was cut by 4 bases and J by 4 bases, with 14 bases left in between. Germline-derived CDR1 and CDR2 are SGHDT and YYEEEE. The CDR3 is CASSQVVQGYGYTF. CDR3 coding DNA: TGTGCCAGCAGCCAGGTGGTGCAGGGCTATGGCTACACCTTC.

The chain links TRBV5-6 to TRBJ1-1, with 7 bases matching TRBD1. The CDR3 totals 13 residues. J lost 10 bases, V lost 4 bases, and 10 bases had no gene match. The V gene's germline CDR1 is SGHDT and CDR2 YYEEEE. The CDR3 region has the DNA TGTGCCAGCAGCAATGGAGGGGGCCGTGGAGCTTTCTTT. Protein sequence: CASSNGGGRGAFF.

The CDR3 DNA reads as TGTGCCAGCAGCTTGGCCTTTAGTGTTGATACGCAGTATTTT. It yields the protein CASSLAFSVDTQYF. The chain carries TRBV5-6 and TRBJ2-3; no reliable D call. V was shortened by 0 bases and J by 6 bases, with 11 bases between the two germline ends. Per the germline V gene, CDR1 is SGHDT and CDR2 is YYEEEE. This CDR3 has 14 residues.

V usage is TRBV9 and J usage is TRBJ2-3, with 7 bases that match TRBD2. Germline assignment: CDR1 SGDLS and CDR2 YYNGEE. V shed 3 bases and J 6 bases; nucleotides not matched to a gene: 10. The CDR3 contains 15 residues. This CDR3 is CASSAWTRGIDTQYF. The CDR3 region has the DNA TGTGCCAGCAGCGCCTGGACTAGAGGAATTGATACGCAGTATTTT. The full variable domain, its missing parts supplied by reference TRBV9 and TRBJ2-3, is DSGVTQTPKHLITATGQRVTLRCSPRSGDLSVYWYQQSLDQGLQFLIQYYNGEERAKGNILERFSAQQFPDLHSELNLSSLELGDSALYFCASSAWTRGIDTQYFGPGTRLTVL.

The chain links TRBV11-2 to TRBJ1-2, with D maybe TRBD1 (5 bases). The CDR3 consists of 19 residues. V was pared by 3 bases and J by 0 bases, with 23 bases between. Germline CDR1 SGHAT, CDR2 FQNNGV. In nucleotides, the CDR3 is TGTGCCAGCAGCTTCGACACTTCAGGGTTTTCCCATTCTAACTATGGCTACACCTTC. As protein: CASSFDTSGFSHSNYGYTF.

This clone came up a few times. CDR3 residues: CASSEQVYTEAFF. The CDR3 DNA reads TGTGCCAGTAGTGAGCAGGTTTACACTGAAGCTTTCTTT. J is TRBJ1-1 and V is TRBV19; D is uncertain. The germline V and J ends were trimmed by 5 bases and 3 bases, with 10 bases remaining between them. The CDR3 runs to 13 residues. The V gene's germline CDR1 is LNHDA and CDR2 SQIVND (reference sequence).

The chain recombines TRBV7-9 with TRBJ2-1; 10 nucleotides agree with TRBD2. Looked up from germline, CDR1 is SEHNR and CDR2 is FQNEAQ (reference sequence). V shed 5 bases and J 5 bases; nucleotides not matched to a gene: 12. CDR3 length equals 17 residues. CDR3 DNA: TGTGCCAGCAGCCCATTGGGAGCGGGAGGGTTCCACAATGAGCAGTTCTTC. Encoded protein: CASSPLGAGGFHNEQFF.

The chain is built from TRBV29-1 and TRBJ1-4; D unclear. The CDR3 contains 12 residues. V was cut by 4 bases and J by 4 bases, with 7 bases left in between. Per the germline V gene, CDR1 is SQVTM and CDR2 is ANQGSEA. The CDR3 nucleotides are TGCAGCGTTGTCGGGAATAATGAAAAACTGTTTTTT. Translation: CSVVGNNEKLFF.

The V gene is TRBV5-1, the J gene TRBJ1-4, with 9 bases identical to TRBD1. The CDR3 length is 16 residues. Trimming removed 4 bases from V and 7 bases from J; junction bases left unmatched: 11. Germline-derived CDR1 and CDR2 are SGHRS and YFSETQ. The CDR3, as DNA: TGCGCCAGCAGCCAGAATACAGGGGGCGTCGGTGAAAAACTGTTTTTT. It yields the protein CASSQNTGGVGEKLFF.

The chain combines TRBV7-2 with TRBJ2-1, with D possibly TRBD2 on 5 matching bases. The CDR3 runs to 13 residues. Trimming removed 6 bases from V and 0 bases from J, with 6 bases in between. CDR1 and CDR2 (germline): SGHTA, FQGNSA. In DNA form, the CDR3 reads TGTGCCAGCAGAGGGAGCTCCTACAATGAGCAGTTCTTC. Translating gives CASRGSSYNEQFF.

The chain combines TRBV5-6 with TRBJ1-4; perhaps TRBD1 as D (5 bases). Per the germline V gene, CDR1 is SGHDT and CDR2 is YYEEEE. V was trimmed by 6 bases and J by 8 bases, leaving 20 bases between them. The CDR3 length is 15 residues. The CDR3 spells CASTLLFGADEKLFF. DNA of the CDR3: TGTGCCAGCACCCTTCTTTTTGGGGCGGACGAAAAACTGTTTTTT.

V gene TRBV5-1 combines with J gene TRBJ1-5; 10 bases are a match to TRBD1. The CDR3 loop spans 16 amino acids. V lost 2 bases and J lost 3; bases outside the gene matches: 5. The germline V gene has CDR1 SGHRS and CDR2 YFSETQ. Here the CDR3 reads CASSLGDRGPNQPQHF. CDR3 nucleotides: TGCGCCAGCAGCTTAGGGGACAGGGGACCCAATCAGCCCCAGCATTTT.

The chain links TRBV6-5 to TRBJ2-7, with D perhaps matching TRBD2 (6 bases). V was cut by 6 bases and J by 0 bases, with 9 bases left in between. The V gene's germline CDR1 is MNHEY and CDR2 SVGAGI. The CDR3 has 13 amino acids. CDR3 in amino acids: CASRRGSSYEQYF. The CDR3 DNA sequence: TGTGCCAGCAGACGGGGGTCCTCCTACGAGCAGTACTTC.

The gene calls are TRBV6-6 and TRBJ2-7; a weak D match, TRBD2 (6 bases). This CDR3 is 13 amino acids long. The V gene lost 10 bases and the J gene lost 2 bases, with 15 bases spanning the gap. Germline CDR1 and CDR2: MNHNY and SVGAGI (reference sequence). In nucleotides, the CDR3 is TGTGCCACCACCCCGGGAGCCACCTACGAGCAGTACTTC. It specifies CATTPGATYEQYF.

This clone appeared a few times. The CDR3 region is CASSPWGQGDEKLFF. In DNA form, the CDR3 reads TGTGCCAGCAGTCCTTGGGGCCAGGGGGATGAAAAACTGTTTTTT. The gene calls are TRBV6-5 and TRBJ1-4; 7 bases align to TRBD1. Germline V gives CDR1 MNHEY, CDR2 SVGAGI. With V trimmed by 5 bases and J by 6 bases, 9 bases remained unmatched. The CDR3 sequence is 15 residues long.

The chain joins TRBV7-9 to TRBJ2-3; 8 nucleotides match TRBD1. The germline V gene encodes CDR1 SEHNR and CDR2 FQNEAQ (reference sequence). There are 15 residues in the CDR3. V dropped 5 bases and J dropped 2; count of bases not matched to a gene: 6. As DNA, the CDR3 is TGTGCCAGCAGCCCATCAGGGGGCACCACAGATACGCAGTATTTT. The encoded protein is CASSPSGGTTDTQYF.

The chain recombines TRBV6-5 with TRBJ1-1, with D possibly TRBD1 on 5 matching bases. CDR1 and CDR2 (germline): MNHEY, SVGAGI. V gave up 8 bases and J gave up 1 base, with 14 bases separating them. There are 14 residues in the CDR3. Written as DNA, the CDR3 is TGTGCCAGCCAACAGGTCCGACCGAACACTGAAGCTTTCTTT. It codes for CASQQVRPNTEAFF.

The chain joins TRBV5-6 to TRBJ2-1; the match to TRBD1 covers 7 bases. The CDR3 runs 15 residues. Germline CDR1 is SGHDT and CDR2 is YYEEEE. The ends lost 3 bases at V and 6 bases at J; junction bases unmatched: 9. The CDR3, as DNA: TGTGCCAGCAGCTCGACAGGGATTGCCCTCAATGAGCAGTTCTTC. This sequence encodes CASSSTGIALNEQFF.

The chain recombines TRBV9 with TRBJ2-3; 9 nucleotides align to TRBD2. V was pared by 4 bases and J by 2 bases, with 2 bases of the junction left unmatched. Germline values: CDR1 SGDLS, CDR2 YYNGEE. The CDR3 consists of 14 residues. The CDR3 spells CASSLAGFTDTQYF. For the CDR3, the DNA is TGTGCCAGCAGCCTAGCGGGATTCACAGATACGCAGTATTTT.

The chain recombines TRBV19 with TRBJ2-7, with a weak D call TRBD1 (6 bases). Germline CDR1 and CDR2: LNHDA and SQIVND (reference sequence). Trimming took off 5 bases at V and 0 bases at J, with 11 bases between the two ends. This CDR3 has 14 amino acids. CDR3 sequence: CASSQTGSSYEQYF. CDR3 nucleotides: TGTGCCAGTAGTCAAACAGGGAGCTCCTACGAGCAGTACTTC.